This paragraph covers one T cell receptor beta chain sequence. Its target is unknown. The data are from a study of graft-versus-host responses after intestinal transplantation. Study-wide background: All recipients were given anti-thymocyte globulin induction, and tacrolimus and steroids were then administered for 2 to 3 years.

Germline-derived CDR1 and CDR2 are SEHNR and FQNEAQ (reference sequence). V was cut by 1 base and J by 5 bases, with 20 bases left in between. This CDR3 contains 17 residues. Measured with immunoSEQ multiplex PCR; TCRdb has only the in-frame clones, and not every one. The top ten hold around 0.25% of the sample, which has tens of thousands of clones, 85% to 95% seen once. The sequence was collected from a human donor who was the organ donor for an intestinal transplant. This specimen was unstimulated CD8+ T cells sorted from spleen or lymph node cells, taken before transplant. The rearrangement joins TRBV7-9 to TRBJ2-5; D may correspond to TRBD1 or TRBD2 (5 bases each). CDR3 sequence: CASSLVPLAGSDETQYF. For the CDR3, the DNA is TGTGCCAGCAGCTTAGTACCATTGGCAGGGAGCGACGAGACCCAGTACTTC.